These 25 T cell receptor beta chains share one sample of origin, sequenced in a study of PD-1 blockade in mismatch repair-deficient tumors. Libraries were prepared by immunoSEQ multiplex PCR; TCRdb keeps only in-frame clonotypes and omits some of them. The table has tens of thousands of clones, more than 75% seen once. The sample consisted of peripheral blood, taken 4 weeks after starting pembrolizumab. All receptors derive from an adult with mismatch repair-deficient cancer.

The chain recombines TRBV29-1 with TRBJ2-3; tentatively, D is TRBD1 or TRBD2 (5 bases each). This CDR3 region has 12 residues. Per germline, CDR1 SQVTM and CDR2 ANQGSEA. Here the CDR3 reads CSGGGAADTQYF. The CDR3 nucleotides are TGCAGTGGGGGTGGGGCCGCAGATACGCAGTATTTT.

Only one count was recorded for this clone. This rearrangement joins TRBV4-2 to TRBJ1-4; TRBD1 might be the D (5 bases). CDR3 length equals 14 residues. Germline assignment: CDR1 LGHNA and CDR2 YNFKEQ. V dropped 0 bases and J dropped 8 bases, with 10 bases sitting between them. In DNA form, the CDR3 reads TGTGCCAGCAGCCAAGATCCAGGGTACGAAAAACTGTTTTTT. Translating gives CASSQDPGYEKLFF.

The chain couples TRBV6-1 to TRBJ2-7; 7 bases align to TRBD2. The J segment lost 2 bases and the V segment lost 7 bases, leaving 5 bases of the junction unmatched. The CDR3 is 13 residues long. Germline lookup yields CDR1 MNHNS and CDR2 SASEGT. DNA for the CDR3: TGTGCCAGCATAAAGCGGGATACCTACGAGCAGTACTTC. This encodes CASIKRDTYEQYF.

This clone appeared a single time. The chain uses TRBV7-2 and TRBJ2-3; 7 bases are shared with TRBD2. V lost 8 bases and J lost 8; bases outside the gene matches: 13. Germline CDR1 and CDR2: SGHTA and FQGNSA. The CDR3 contains 14 residues. This CDR3 reads CASASAGLAVTQYF. DNA for the CDR3: TGTGCCAGCGCCTCCGCCGGGCTAGCGGTTACGCAGTATTTT.

As regards this clone: Relative to the germline gene, one junction end is altered; a read error may explain this. The chain is built from TRBV6-6 and TRBJ2-7, with D uncertain. Germline V gene sequence: CDR1 MNHNY, CDR2 SVGAGI (reference sequence). There are 16 residues in the CDR3. The CDR3 is CASSNSKLGALYEQYF. The CDR3, as DNA: TGTGCCAGCAGTAACTCGAAGCTAGGTGCCCTCTACGAGCAGTACTTC.

The chain links TRBV13 to TRBJ1-2; no reliable D call. The V gene lost 6 bases and the J gene lost 2 bases, with 10 bases spanning the gap. CDR3 length: 13 amino acids. The V gene's germline CDR1 is PRHDT and CDR2 FYEKMQ (reference sequence). The CDR3 nucleotides are TGTGCCAGCAGTCTCTCCAGCAACTATGGCTACACCTTC. Translated, it gives CASSLSSNYGYTF.

The chain joins TRBV5-6 to TRBJ2-7, with 9 bases aligning to TRBD2. CDR1 SGHDT and CDR2 YYEEEE come from the germline V gene. This CDR3 has 15 residues. V trimming: 4 bases; J trimming: 3 bases; junction bases outside the gene matches: 8. DNA for the CDR3: TGTGCCAGCAGCGCGGACCTAGCGGGGAACTACGAGCAGTACTTC. Translating it yields CASSADLAGNYEQYF. The full variable domain, with the rest looked up from reference TRBV5-6 and TRBJ2-7, is DAGVTQSPTHLIKTRGQQVTLRCSPKSGHDTVSWYQQALGQGPQFIFQYYEEEERQRGNFPDRFSGHQFPNYSSELNVNALLLGDSALYLCASSADLAGNYEQYFGPGTRLTVT.

This chain joins TRBV5-1 and TRBJ2-3; D is undetermined. CDR1 SGHRS and CDR2 YFSETQ come from the germline V gene. The V and J ends lost 2 bases and 2 bases respectively, with 9 bases between them. The CDR3 loop spans 14 amino acids. The CDR3 DNA is TGCGCCAGCAGCTTTACGGGCCTCACAGATACGCAGTATTTT. Protein sequence: CASSFTGLTDTQYF.

J is TRBJ2-4 and V is TRBV29-1, with 7 bases lining up with TRBD2. The CDR3 loop spans 13 amino acids. The trim removed 4 bases at V and 7 bases at J, leaving 7 bases unmatched. CDR1 is SQVTM and CDR2 is ANQGSEA in the germline V gene. The CDR3 bases are TGCAGCGTTGGGGAGGGGAGGAGGAACATTCAGTACTTC. This translates into CSVGEGRRNIQYF.

This clone was counted only a few times. The genes are TRBV6-5 and TRBJ2-7; D not certain. V was trimmed by 8 bases and J by 0 bases, leaving 5 bases between them. This CDR3 is built from 11 residues. Germline CDR1 MNHEY, CDR2 SVGAGI. This CDR3 is CASESSYEQYF. In nucleotides, the CDR3 is TGTGCCAGCGAGAGCTCCTACGAGCAGTACTTC.

A few counts support this clone. The chain links TRBV27 to TRBJ2-7; tentatively, D is TRBD1 (5 bases). Per germline, CDR1 MNHEY and CDR2 SMNVEV (reference sequence). The CDR3 has 13 amino acids. Trimming took off 6 bases at V and 1 base at J, with 10 bases between the two ends. This CDR3 reads CASSFDRSYEQYF. CDR3 DNA sequence: TGTGCCAGCAGCTTCGACAGATCCTACGAGCAGTACTTC.

The chain combines TRBV6-1 with TRBJ1-1, with 8 bases aligning to TRBD1. The CDR3 contains 16 residues. CDR1 and CDR2 (germline): MNHNS, SASEGT. Unmatched junction bases numbered 11, after V lost 2 bases and J lost 6 bases. The CDR3 sequence: CASSEQRDRIYAEAFF. CDR3 nucleotide sequence: TGTGCCAGCAGTGAACAACGGGACAGGATTTACGCTGAAGCTTTCTTT.

The chain is built from TRBV21-1 and TRBJ2-7; the table's D call, TRBD2, was not checked against the DNA. TRBV21-1 is noted as a pseudogene. This CDR3 is built from 15 residues. The CDR3 bases are TGTGCCAGCAGCAAAGTGGAGCCCCGGGACTACGAGCAGTACTTC. It encodes CASSKVEPRDYEQYF.

J is TRBJ2-2 and V is TRBV7-3; TRBD1 aligns across 7 bases. This CDR3 contains 13 residues. The J segment lost 9 bases and the V segment lost 5 bases, leaving 6 bases of the junction unmatched. Germline-derived CDR1 and CDR2 are SGHTA and FQGTGA. The CDR3 loop is CASSPLQGWELFF. In DNA form, the CDR3 reads TGTGCCAGCAGCCCATTACAGGGGTGGGAGCTGTTTTTT.

The chain couples TRBV30 to TRBJ1-2, with 9 bases identical to TRBD1. Looked up from germline, CDR1 is GTSNPN and CDR2 is SVGIG (reference sequence). The CDR3 loop spans 15 amino acids. After removal of 2 bases from V and 7 bases from J, the junction contained 11 bases not matched to a gene. The CDR3 DNA reads TGTGCCTGGAGTATAAAATTAGGGACAGGGAGTGGCTACACCTTC. This gives the protein CAWSIKLGTGSGYTF.

The genes are TRBV5-5 and TRBJ1-5; D remains unclear. This CDR3 comprises 13 residues. Germline V gene data show CDR1 as SGHKS and CDR2 as YYEKEE (reference sequence). Deletions cut 3 bases from V and 3 bases from J, with 7 bases between. The CDR3 bases are TGTGCCAGCAGCTGGGCAGACAATCAGCCCCAGCATTTT. Its protein product is CASSWADNQPQHF.

This sequence joins TRBV5-1 and TRBJ2-5; D possibly corresponds to TRBD1 (6 bases). This CDR3 has 13 amino acids. Trimming shortened V by 2 bases and J by 5 bases, and 10 bases separated the two germline ends. Per germline, CDR1 SGHRS and CDR2 YFSETQ. CDR3 in amino acids: CASSLQGRETQYF. The CDR3, as DNA: TGCGCCAGCAGCTTACAGGGCAGGGAGACCCAGTACTTC.

This clone was seen a single time. This chain uses TRBV9 with TRBJ1-1; D is ambiguous. CDR1 SGDLS and CDR2 YYNGEE come from the germline V gene. The CDR3 consists of 14 residues. Trimming cost V 0 bases and J 4 bases, with 10 bases left between them. Here the CDR3 reads CASSVDPRSTEAFF. The CDR3 coding sequence is TGTGCCAGCAGCGTAGACCCCCGGTCCACTGAAGCTTTCTTT.

The V and J genes are TRBV30 and TRBJ1-3; D is uncertain. CDR3 length: 14 amino acids. The V gene lost 1 base and the J gene lost 2 bases, with 9 bases spanning the gap. The germline V gene encodes CDR1 GTSNPN and CDR2 SVGIG (reference sequence). CDR3 loop: CAWSGGGTGNTIYF. CDR3 bases: TGTGCCTGGAGTGGAGGTGGTACTGGAAACACCATATATTTT.

This clone was recorded once. The genes are TRBV5-4 and TRBJ2-4; 9 nucleotides match TRBD2. With 0 bases clipped from V and 0 bases from J, the junction kept 10 bases outside the gene matches. Per germline, CDR1 SGHNT and CDR2 YYREEE (reference sequence). The CDR3 is made up of 19 amino acids. CDR3 sequence (DNA): TGTGCCAGCAGCTTGGGGGGGGCTAGCGGGATTCTAGCCAAAAACATTCAGTACTTC. It translates to CASSLGGASGILAKNIQYF.

The J gene is TRBJ2-1, the V gene TRBV5-6; D not resolved. Deletions cut 2 bases from V and 0 bases from J, with 6 bases between. The length of the CDR3 is 14 residues. The germline CDR1 and CDR2 sequences are SGHDT and YYEEEE. The CDR3 DNA sequence: TGTGCCAGCAGCTTAACGCTCTCCTACAATGAGCAGTTCTTC. Residues: CASSLTLSYNEQFF.

The chain has TRBV7-9 and TRBJ1-1; TRBD1 might be the D (5 bases). The CDR3 loop spans 15 amino acids. Trimming shortened V by 6 bases and J by 1 base, and 15 bases separated the two germline ends. The germline gives CDR1 SEHNR, CDR2 FQNEAQ (reference sequence). CDR3 protein: CASSRGGMGNTEAFF. The DNA of the CDR3 is TGTGCCAGCAGTAGGGGCGGGATGGGGAACACTGAAGCTTTCTTT. Filled out from reference TRBV7-9 and TRBJ1-1, the complete variable domain reads DTGVSQNPRHKITKRGQNVTFRCDPISEHNRLYWYRQTLGQGPEFLTYFQNEAQLEKSRLLSDRFSAERPKGSFSTLEIQRTEQGDSAMYLCASSRGGMGNTEAFFGQGTRLTVV.

This clone is categorized as medium-sized. The V and J genes are TRBV10-3 and TRBJ1-5; TRBD1 is a possible D gene (6 bases). Trimming stripped 0 bases from V and 3 bases from J, with 9 bases between. The CDR3 has 15 residues. From germline, CDR1 is ENHRY and CDR2 SYGVKD. For the CDR3, the DNA is TGTGCCATCAGTGAGTCAGGGGGAATCAATCAGCCCCAGCATTTT. This gives the protein CAISESGGINQPQHF.

In its sample, this clone was seen a few times. This chain connects TRBV29-1 to TRBJ1-3; 9 bases line up with TRBD1. The junction had 2 bases not matched to a gene; V was cut back by 7 bases and J by 4 bases. The CDR3 totals 12 residues. The germline V gene has CDR1 SQVTM and CDR2 ANQGSEA. This CDR3 reads CSAGQGGNTIYF. CDR3 nucleotides: TGCAGCGCCGGACAGGGGGGAAACACCATATATTTT.

The chain links TRBV9 to TRBJ2-1, with 8 bases matching TRBD2. This CDR3 is 17 amino acids long. In germline, CDR1 is SGDLS, CDR2 YYNGEE. The V and J ends lost 0 bases and 8 bases, in that order; junction bases with no gene match: 13. The CDR3 loop is CASSVGVSGTPLYEQFF. Here the CDR3 DNA reads TGTGCCAGCAGCGTAGGTGTTAGCGGGACCCCCTTGTATGAGCAGTTCTTC.